The TCR beta chain under discussion was sequenced for a study of somatic mutations in cytotoxic T cells in rheumatoid arthritis. Profiled with immunoSEQ multiplex PCR; TCRdb holds only in-frame clones, not every one. The sample has tens of thousands of clones; approximately 80% are singletons. CDR1 is MNHEY, CDR2 SMNVEV, per germline (reference sequence). J lost 4 bases, V lost 5 bases, and 12 bases had no gene match. CDR3 length: 17 amino acids. This clonotype was obtained from a man aged 35 to 55 in good health. This chain connects TRBV27 to TRBJ2-2, with 8 bases aligning to TRBD1. Sequences were obtained from CD8+ T cells sorted from blood. The CDR3 DNA reads TGTGCCAGCAGTCAGACTTTAAGACAGGGGTCCACCGGGGAGCTGTTTTTT. Encoded protein: CASSQTLRQGSTGELFF.